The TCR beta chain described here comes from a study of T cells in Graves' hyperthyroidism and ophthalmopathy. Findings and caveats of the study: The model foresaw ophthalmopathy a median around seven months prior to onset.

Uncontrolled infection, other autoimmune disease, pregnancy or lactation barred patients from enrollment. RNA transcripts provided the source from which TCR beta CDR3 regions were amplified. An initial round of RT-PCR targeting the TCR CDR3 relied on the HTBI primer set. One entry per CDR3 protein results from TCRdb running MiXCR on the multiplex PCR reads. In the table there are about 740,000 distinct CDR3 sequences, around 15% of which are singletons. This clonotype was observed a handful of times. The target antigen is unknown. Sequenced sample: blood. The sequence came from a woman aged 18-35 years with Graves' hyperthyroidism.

The CDR3 bases are TGCAGCGTAACCGGGACTAGCGGGAGAAACACCGGGGAGCTGTTTTTT. This codes for CSVTGTSGRNTGELFF. This chain links TRBV29-1 with TRBJ2-2; TRBD2 matches at 14 bases. With 6 bases clipped from V and 2 bases from J, the junction kept 5 bases outside the gene matches. The CDR3 loop spans 16 amino acids. Germline V gives CDR1 SQVTM, CDR2 ANQGSEA.